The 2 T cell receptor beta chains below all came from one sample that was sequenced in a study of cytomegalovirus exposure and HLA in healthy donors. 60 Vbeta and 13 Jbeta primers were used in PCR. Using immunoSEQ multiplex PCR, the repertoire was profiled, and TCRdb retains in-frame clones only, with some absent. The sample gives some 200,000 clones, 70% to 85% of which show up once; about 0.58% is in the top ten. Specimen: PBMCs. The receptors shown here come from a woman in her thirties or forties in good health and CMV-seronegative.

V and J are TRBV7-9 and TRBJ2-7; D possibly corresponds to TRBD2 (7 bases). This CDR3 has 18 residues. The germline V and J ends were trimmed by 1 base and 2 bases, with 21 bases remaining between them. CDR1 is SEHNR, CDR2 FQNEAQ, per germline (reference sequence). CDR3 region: CASSLEARGAGFAYEQYF. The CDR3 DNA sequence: TGTGCCAGCAGCTTAGAGGCCCGGGGGGCGGGGTTCGCCTACGAGCAGTACTTC.

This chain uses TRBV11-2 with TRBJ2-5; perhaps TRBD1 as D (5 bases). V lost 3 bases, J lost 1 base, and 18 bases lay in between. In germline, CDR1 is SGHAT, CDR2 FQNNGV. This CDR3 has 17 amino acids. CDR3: CASSFSRTGLVQETQYF. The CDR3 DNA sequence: TGTGCCAGCAGCTTCAGTAGAACAGGCTTGGTCCAAGAGACCCAGTACTTC.